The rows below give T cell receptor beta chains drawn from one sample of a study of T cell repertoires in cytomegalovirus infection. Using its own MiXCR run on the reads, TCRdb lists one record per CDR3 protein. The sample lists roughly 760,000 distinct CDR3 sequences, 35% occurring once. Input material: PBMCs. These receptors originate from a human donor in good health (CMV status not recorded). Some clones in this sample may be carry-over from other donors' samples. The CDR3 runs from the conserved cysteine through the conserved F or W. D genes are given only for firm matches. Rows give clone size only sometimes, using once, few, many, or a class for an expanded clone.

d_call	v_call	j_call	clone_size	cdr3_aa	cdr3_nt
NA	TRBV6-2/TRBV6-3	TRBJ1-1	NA	CASSYPTEAFF	TGTGCCAGCAGTTACCCCACTGAAGCTTTCTTT
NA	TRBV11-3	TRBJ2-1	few	CASSPPGVGPYNEQFF	TGTGCCAGCAGCCCCCCCGGGGTTGGCCCTTACAATGAGCAGTTCTTC
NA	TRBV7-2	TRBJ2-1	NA	CASSFNGQDNEEFF	TGTGCCAGCAGCTTTAACGGGCAGGACAATGAGGAGTTCTTC
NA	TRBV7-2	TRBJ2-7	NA	CASSLWLSDEQYF	TGTGCCAGCAGCTTATGGTTGTCCGACGAGCAGTACTTC
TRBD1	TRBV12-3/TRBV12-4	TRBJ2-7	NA	CASREEGAEQYF	TGTGCCAGCAGGGAAGAGGGGGCCGAGCAGTACTTC
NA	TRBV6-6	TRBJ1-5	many	CASSYEAVKGNQPQHF	TGTGCCAGCAGTTACGAAGCCGTAAAGGGCAATCAGCCCCAGCATTTT
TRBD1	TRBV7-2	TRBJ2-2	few	CASSLALSVVYRGRTGELFF	TGTGCCAGCAGCTTAGCGCTATCGGTAGTATACAGGGGGCGGACCGGGGAGCTGTTTTTT
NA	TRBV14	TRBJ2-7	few	CASSRGLYEQYF	TGTGCCAGCAGCCGGGGCCTTTACGAGCAGTACTTC
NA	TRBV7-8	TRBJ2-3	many	CASSPRRSRTFTERADTQYF	TGTGCCAGCAGCCCCAGACGGTCCCGGACCTTCACGGAAAGGGCAGATACGCAGTATTTT
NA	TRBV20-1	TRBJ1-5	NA	CSARMARGNQPQHF	TGCAGTGCTAGAATGGCACGCGGCAATCAGCCCCAGCATTTT
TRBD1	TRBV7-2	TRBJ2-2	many	CASSLGAGGAGTGELFF	TGTGCCAGCAGCTTAGGGGCAGGGGGCGCGGGCACCGGGGAGCTGTTTTTT
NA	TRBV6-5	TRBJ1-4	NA	CASRDTGGDEKLFF	TGTGCCAGCAGGGACACAGGTGGAGACGAAAAACTGTTTTTT
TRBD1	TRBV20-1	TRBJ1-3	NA	CSARPTGGFGNTIYF	TGCAGTGCCCGCCCCACAGGGGGGTTCGGAAACACCATATATTTT
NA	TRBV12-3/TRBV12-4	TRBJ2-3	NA	CARSLGLTDTQYF	TGTGCCAGAAGTTTAGGCCTCACAGATACGCAGTATTTT
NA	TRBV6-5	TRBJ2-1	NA	CASSRDLSSYNEQFF	TGTGCCAGCAGCCGAGACTTGAGCTCCTACAATGAGCAGTTCTTC
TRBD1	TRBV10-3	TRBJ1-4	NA	CAISGTGDEKLFF	TGTGCCATCAGTGGGACAGGTGATGAAAAACTGTTTTTT
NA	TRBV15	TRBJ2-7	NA	CATSRDQVSRYEQYF	TGTGCCACCAGCAGAGATCAGGTCAGCCGTTACGAGCAGTACTTC
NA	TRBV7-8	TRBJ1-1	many	CASSLSKTEAFF	TGTGCCAGCAGCTTGAGTAAGACTGAAGCTTTCTTT
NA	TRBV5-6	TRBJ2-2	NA	CASSLPQGHLTGELFF	TGTGCCAGCAGCTTGCCCCAGGGACACCTCACCGGGGAGCTGTTTTTT
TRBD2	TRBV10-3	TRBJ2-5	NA	CAISLGLAEETQYF	TGTGCCATCAGCCTTGGACTAGCGGAAGAGACCCAGTACTTC